The source of this TCR beta chain is a study of cytomegalovirus exposure and HLA in healthy donors. Study-wide findings and caveats: Sequence variants that were highly shared formed a cluster that was likely a sequencing artifact.

Researchers ran the PCR with 60 Vbeta and 13 Jbeta primers. Assay: immunoSEQ multiplex PCR; the TCRdb copy retains only in-frame clones and omits some. The sample lists 160,000 or so clones, over 75% occurring once. There are 14 residues in the CDR3. CDR1 is MNHEY and CDR2 is SVGAGI in the germline V gene. With 0 bases removed from V and 4 bases from J, the gap between germline ends came to 9 bases. On this clone: What it recognizes is unknown.

This rearrangement joins TRBV6-5 to TRBJ1-2; D unresolved. Input material: PBMCs. The sequence was obtained from a man aged 35 to 55 in good health and CMV-seropositive. CDR3 sequence reads: CASSYSYQLYGYTF. The CDR3 DNA sequence: TGTGCCAGCAGTTACTCGTACCAACTCTATGGCTACACCTTC.